Below are 18 T cell receptor beta chains sequenced from a single sample in a study of blood T cell repertoires in COVID-19. The protocol was immunoSEQ multiplex PCR, while the TCRdb copy is restricted to in-frame clones and leaves out a portion. The sample lists about 370,000 clones, just over 90% occurring once. The sample consisted of PBMCs or T cells enriched from blood (not recorded which). The receptors derive from a middle-aged woman who had been exposed to COVID-19.

The rearrangement links TRBV30 to TRBJ2-7, with D perhaps TRBD1 (6 bases). Trimming cost V 2 bases and J 6 bases, with 14 bases left between them. The CDR3 has 13 residues. Germline V gene sequence: CDR1 GTSNPN, CDR2 SVGIG (reference sequence). CDR3 in amino acids: CAWSPGHLSEQYF. For the CDR3, the DNA is TGTGCCTGGAGTCCGGGACACCTCTCCGAGCAGTACTTC.

V and J are TRBV3-1 (or the pseudogene TRBV3-2) and TRBJ1-2; unclear D gene. Between the trimmed V and J ends, which lost 1 base and 8 bases, there was a span of 11 bases. Germline V gene data show CDR1 as LGHDT and CDR2 as YNNKEL (reference sequence). The length of the CDR3 is 13 residues. CDR3: CASSQVQAMGYTF. The CDR3 nucleotides are TGTGCCAGCAGCCAAGTGCAGGCGATGGGCTACACCTTC.

CDR3 loop: CASSYSTFLRTGQDSPLHF. CDR3 bases: TGTGCCAGCAGTTACTCGACATTTCTTCGGACAGGGCAAGATTCACCCCTCCACTTT. The V call is TRBV6-2 or TRBV6-3, the J call TRBJ1-6, with 8 positions matching TRBD1. The CDR3 is made up of 19 amino acids. Looked up from germline, CDR1 is MNHEY and CDR2 is SVGEGT. V lost 0 bases and J lost 8; bases outside the gene matches: 15.

The V gene is TRBV2, the J gene TRBJ1-2, with TRBD1 identical over 9 bases. Germline loops: CDR1 SNHLY, CDR2 FYNNEI. The J segment lost 7 bases and the V segment lost 5 bases, leaving 5 bases of the junction unmatched. The CDR3 extends over 13 amino acids. The CDR3 reads CASSPTGGFGYTF. In DNA form, the CDR3 reads TGTGCCAGCAGTCCGACAGGGGGATTTGGCTACACCTTC.

This clone was recorded a few times. CDR3 protein: CSVNRDNEQFF. The CDR3 DNA reads as TGCAGCGTTAACAGAGACAATGAGCAGTTCTTC. This rearrangement joins TRBV29-1 to TRBJ2-1, with D hard to call. The length of the CDR3 is 11 residues. The ends were cut back, 5 bases at V and 5 bases at J, with 7 bases in the middle. Germline assignment: CDR1 SQVTM and CDR2 ANQGSEA.

V is TRBV5-4 and J is TRBJ2-3; 12 nucleotides line up with TRBD2. Germline V CDR1 and CDR2: SGHNT, YYREEE (reference sequence). V trimming: 1 base; J trimming: 6 bases; junction bases outside the gene matches: 9. This CDR3 has 17 residues. This CDR3 reads CASSLPSGRAVSDTQYF. In DNA form, the CDR3 reads TGTGCCAGCAGCTTGCCTAGCGGGAGGGCCGTTTCGGATACGCAGTATTTT.

The chain couples TRBV27 to TRBJ2-7, with D maybe TRBD1 (5 bases). From germline, CDR1 is MNHEY and CDR2 SMNVEV (reference sequence). Deletions cut 6 bases from V and 3 bases from J, with 18 bases between. The CDR3 is 15 amino acids. CDR3 DNA: TGTGCCAGCAGATGGAGCCGACAGACCTACTACGAGCAGTACTTC. Residues: CASRWSRQTYYEQYF.

The V call is TRBV7-9, the J call TRBJ1-1; D is possibly TRBD1 (6 bases). The CDR3 runs 13 residues. The V gene lost 5 bases and the J gene lost 5 bases, with 12 bases spanning the gap. Germline V gene sequence: CDR1 SEHNR, CDR2 FQNEAQ (reference sequence). The CDR3 here is CASSTTGITEAFF. The CDR3 DNA reads as TGTGCCAGCAGCACAACAGGGATAACTGAAGCTTTCTTT.

This sequence joins TRBV18 and TRBJ1-2, with 8 positions matching TRBD1. Germline loops: CDR1 KGHSH, CDR2 LQKENI. J gave up 3 bases and V 4 bases, and 7 bases lay outside the gene matches. This CDR3 comprises 15 residues. In DNA, the CDR3 is TGTGCCAGCTCACTAAGACAGGGGCCTGACTATGGCTACACCTTC. This sequence encodes CASSLRQGPDYGYTF.

The V call is TRBV5-1, the J call TRBJ2-1; D possibly corresponds to TRBD2 (5 bases). Trimming cost V 3 bases and J 1 base, with 17 bases left between them. Germline CDR1 SGHRS, CDR2 YFSETQ. The CDR3 is made up of 17 amino acids. CDR3 nucleotide sequence: TGCGCCAGCAGCTCGGCTCTAGGAGGCCAGTCCTACAATGAGCAGTTCTTC. The encoded protein is CASSSALGGQSYNEQFF.

The rearrangement joins TRBV7-3 to TRBJ2-1, with a tentative D call TRBD1 (6 bases). The CDR3 consists of 15 residues. Germline V gives CDR1 SGHTA, CDR2 FQGTGA. V lost 7 bases to trimming and J lost 4 bases, with 17 bases between them. The CDR3 DNA follows: TGTGCCAGCACAGCACGTCCAGGGGAGTACAATGAGCAGTTCTTC. Encoded protein: CASTARPGEYNEQFF.

The CDR3 reads CASSSREGRTGELFF. CDR3 nucleotides: TGCGCCAGCAGCTCTAGGGAGGGGCGAACCGGGGAGCTGTTTTTT. The rearrangement joins TRBV5-1 to TRBJ2-2; 7 nucleotides match TRBD2. V trimming: 3 bases; J trimming: 5 bases; junction bases outside the gene matches: 7. The V gene's germline CDR1 is SGHRS and CDR2 YFSETQ. CDR3 length equals 15 residues. Full variable domain (rest looked up from reference TRBV5-1 and TRBJ2-2): KAGVTQTPRYLIKTRGQQVTLSCSPISGHRSVSWYQQTPGQGLQFLFEYFSETQRNKGNFPGRFSGRQFSNSRSEMNVSTLELGDSALYLCASSSREGRTGELFFGEGSRLTVL.

In DNA, the CDR3 is TGTGCCAGCAGTTCAGGGCACACAGATACGCAGTATTTT. Its translation is CASSSGHTDTQYF. The V call is TRBV6-5, the J call TRBJ2-3; perhaps TRBD1 as D (5 bases). This CDR3 is 13 amino acids long. CDR1 and CDR2 (germline): MNHEY, SVGAGI. V was cut by 4 bases and J by 2 bases, with 7 bases left in between.

This sequence joins TRBV30 and TRBJ2-3, with a tentative D call TRBD2 (5 bases). The ends were cut back, 3 bases at V and 6 bases at J, with 10 bases in the middle. Germline CDR1 GTSNPN, CDR2 SVGIG (reference sequence). The CDR3 runs to 12 residues. CDR3 loop: CAWSAGMDTQYF. DNA of the CDR3: TGTGCCTGGAGCGCGGGCATGGATACGCAGTATTTT.

This chain joins TRBV30 and TRBJ1-6, with D tentatively TRBD1 (5 bases). This CDR3 has 13 amino acids. V lost 6 bases, J lost 8 bases, and 14 bases lay in between. CDR1 is GTSNPN and CDR2 is SVGIG in the germline V gene (reference sequence). CDR3 coding DNA: TGTGCCTGCATTCAGGGTCGGGATTCACCCCTCCACTTT. Protein: CACIQGRDSPLHF.

This chain links TRBV2 with TRBJ2-1; 7 bases are a match to TRBD1. The length of the CDR3 is 12 residues. The V and J ends lost 4 bases and 10 bases, in that order; junction bases with no gene match: 4. Germline assignment: CDR1 SNHLY and CDR2 FYNNEI. CDR3 coding DNA: TGTGCCAGCAGTGGACAGGGCGGGGAGCAGTTCTTC. It codes for CASSGQGGEQFF. Full variable domain (rest looked up from reference TRBV2 and TRBJ2-1): EPEVTQTPSHQVTQMGQEVILRCVPISNHLYFYWYRQILGQKVEFLVSFYNNEISEKSEIFDDQFSVERPDGSNFTLKIRSTKLEDSAMYFCASSGQGGEQFFGPGTRLTVL.

This chain joins TRBV6-1 and TRBJ2-1; TRBD2 matches 10 bases. The trim removed 3 bases at V and 3 bases at J, leaving 5 bases unmatched. The germline V gene encodes CDR1 MNHNS and CDR2 SASEGT. The CDR3 has 16 amino acids. The CDR3 DNA follows: TGTGCCAGCAGTGACCTTTCTAGCGGGAGCTACAATGAGCAGTTCTTC. Amino acid sequence: CASSDLSSGSYNEQFF.

This clone came up a few times. This chain connects TRBV9 to TRBJ1-3, with TRBD1 identical over 7 bases. Germline V gene lookup returns CDR1 SGDLS and CDR2 YYNGEE. V shed 4 bases and J 4 bases; nucleotides not matched to a gene: 8. CDR3 length: 15 amino acids. The CDR3 coding sequence is TGTGCCAGCAGCCCCCGGACAGGAGGGGGAAACACCATATATTTT. It specifies CASSPRTGGGNTIYF.